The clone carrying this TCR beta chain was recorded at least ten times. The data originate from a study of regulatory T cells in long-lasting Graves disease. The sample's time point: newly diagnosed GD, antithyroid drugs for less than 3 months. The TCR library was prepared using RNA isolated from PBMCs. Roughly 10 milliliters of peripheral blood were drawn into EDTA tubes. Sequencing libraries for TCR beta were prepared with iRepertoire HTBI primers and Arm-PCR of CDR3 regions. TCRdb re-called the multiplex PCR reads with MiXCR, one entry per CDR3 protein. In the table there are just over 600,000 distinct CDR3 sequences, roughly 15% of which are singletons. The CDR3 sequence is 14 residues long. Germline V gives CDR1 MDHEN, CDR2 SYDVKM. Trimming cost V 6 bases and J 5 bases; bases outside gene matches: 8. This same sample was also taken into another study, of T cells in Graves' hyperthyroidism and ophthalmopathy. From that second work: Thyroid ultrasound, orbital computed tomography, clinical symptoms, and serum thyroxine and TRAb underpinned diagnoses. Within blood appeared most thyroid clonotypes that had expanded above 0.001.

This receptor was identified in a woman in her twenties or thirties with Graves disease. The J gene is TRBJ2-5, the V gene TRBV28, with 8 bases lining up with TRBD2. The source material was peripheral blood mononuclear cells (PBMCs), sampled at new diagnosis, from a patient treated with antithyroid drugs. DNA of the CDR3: TGTGCCAGCAGGGAAGCGGGAGCGGGTGAGACCCAGTACTTC. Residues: CASREAGAGETQYF.